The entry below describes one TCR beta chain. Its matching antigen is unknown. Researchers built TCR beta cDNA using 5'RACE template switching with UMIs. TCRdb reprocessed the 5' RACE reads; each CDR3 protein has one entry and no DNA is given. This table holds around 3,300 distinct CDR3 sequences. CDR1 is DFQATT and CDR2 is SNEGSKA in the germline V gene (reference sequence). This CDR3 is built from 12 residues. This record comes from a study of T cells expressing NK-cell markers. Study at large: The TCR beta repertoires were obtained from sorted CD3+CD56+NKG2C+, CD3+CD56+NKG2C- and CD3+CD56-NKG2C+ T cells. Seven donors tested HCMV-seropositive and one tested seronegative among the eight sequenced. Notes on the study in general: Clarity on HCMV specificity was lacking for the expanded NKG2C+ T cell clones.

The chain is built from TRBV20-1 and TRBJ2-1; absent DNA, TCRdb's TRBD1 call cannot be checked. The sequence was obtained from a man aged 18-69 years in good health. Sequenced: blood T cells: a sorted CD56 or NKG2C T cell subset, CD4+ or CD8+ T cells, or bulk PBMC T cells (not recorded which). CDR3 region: CSAPPSYNEQFF.